This T cell receptor (beta chain) was documented in a study of cytomegalovirus exposure and HLA in healthy donors. PCR amplification relied on 60 Vbeta primers (plus 13 Jbeta primers). Sequencing used immunoSEQ multiplex PCR; TCRdb keeps in-frame clones, though not all of them. The sample has 220,000 or so clones, approximately 78% seen once. Germline V CDR1 and CDR2: MNHNS, SASEGT. J was trimmed by 1 base and V by 5 bases; bases with no gene match: 5. The CDR3 extends over 15 amino acids. Healthy donors of bone marrow made up the group. The source of this sequence is a male donor in good health and CMV-seronegative. Material for sequencing was PBMCs. This chain connects TRBV6-1 to TRBJ1-1; 9 positions match TRBD1. CDR3 DNA sequence: TGTGCCAGCAGTCTACTACAGGGGGCGAACACTGAAGCTTTCTTT. Translation: CASSLLQGANTEAFF.